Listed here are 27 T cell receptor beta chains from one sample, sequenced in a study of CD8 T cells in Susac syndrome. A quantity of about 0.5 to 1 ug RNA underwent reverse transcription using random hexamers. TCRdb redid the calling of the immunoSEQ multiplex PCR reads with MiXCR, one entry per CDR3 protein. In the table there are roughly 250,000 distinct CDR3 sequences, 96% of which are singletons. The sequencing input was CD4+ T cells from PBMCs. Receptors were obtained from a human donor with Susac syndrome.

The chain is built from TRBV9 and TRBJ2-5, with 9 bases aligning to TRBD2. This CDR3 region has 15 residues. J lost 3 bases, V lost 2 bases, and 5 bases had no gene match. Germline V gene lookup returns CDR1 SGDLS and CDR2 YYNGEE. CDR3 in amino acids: CASSVLAGAEETQYF. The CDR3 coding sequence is TGTGCCAGCAGCGTCTTAGCGGGAGCGGAAGAGACCCAGTACTTC.

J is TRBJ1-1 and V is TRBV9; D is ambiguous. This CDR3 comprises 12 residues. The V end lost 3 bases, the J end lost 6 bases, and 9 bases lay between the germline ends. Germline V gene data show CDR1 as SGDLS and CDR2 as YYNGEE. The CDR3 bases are TGTGCCAGCAGCGGGAAGGGTCCTGAAGCTTTCTTT. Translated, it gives CASSGKGPEAFF.

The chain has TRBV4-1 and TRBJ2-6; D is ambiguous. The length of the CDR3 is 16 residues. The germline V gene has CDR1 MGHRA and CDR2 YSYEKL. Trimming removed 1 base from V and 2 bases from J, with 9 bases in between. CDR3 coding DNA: TGCGCCAGCAGCCAAGCCCCCAGCCCTGGGGCCAACGTCCTGACTTTC. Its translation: CASSQAPSPGANVLTF.

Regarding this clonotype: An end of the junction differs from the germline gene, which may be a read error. The CDR3 reads CASSLEGTEAFF. CDR3 bases: TGTGCCAGCAGTTTAGAGGGGACTGAAGCTTTCTTT. V usage is TRBV5-1 and J usage is TRBJ1-1; possibly TRBD1 for D (5 bases). Per the germline V gene, CDR1 is SGHRS and CDR2 is YFSETQ. The CDR3 runs to 12 residues.

The CDR3 sequence: CASSPAGGPSLEQFF. CDR3 in DNA: TGTGCCAGCTCACCTGCGGGAGGGCCTAGTCTGGAGCAGTTCTTC. The chain is built from TRBV18 and TRBJ2-1; 9 bases fit TRBD2. The CDR3 is 15 residues long. CDR1 is KGHSH and CDR2 is LQKENI in the germline V gene. V trimming: 3 bases; J trimming: 10 bases; junction bases outside the gene matches: 10.

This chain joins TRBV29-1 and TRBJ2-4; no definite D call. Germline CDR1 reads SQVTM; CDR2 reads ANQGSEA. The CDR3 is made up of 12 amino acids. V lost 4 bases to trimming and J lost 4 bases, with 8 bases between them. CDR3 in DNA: TGCAGCGTTGGGAAGGAAAAAAACATTCAGTACTTC. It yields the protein CSVGKEKNIQYF.

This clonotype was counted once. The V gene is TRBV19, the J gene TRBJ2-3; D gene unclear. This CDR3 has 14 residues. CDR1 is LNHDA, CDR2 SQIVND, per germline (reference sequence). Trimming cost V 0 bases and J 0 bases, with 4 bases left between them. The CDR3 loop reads CASSIDGSTDTQYF. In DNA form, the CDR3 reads TGTGCCAGTAGTATAGATGGTAGCACAGATACGCAGTATTTT.

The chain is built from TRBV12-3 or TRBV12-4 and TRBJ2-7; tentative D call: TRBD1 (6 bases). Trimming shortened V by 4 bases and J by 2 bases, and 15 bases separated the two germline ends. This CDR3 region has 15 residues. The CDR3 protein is CASSSDRRGTYEQYF. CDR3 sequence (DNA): TGTGCCAGCAGTTCGGACAGAAGAGGTACCTACGAGCAGTACTTC.

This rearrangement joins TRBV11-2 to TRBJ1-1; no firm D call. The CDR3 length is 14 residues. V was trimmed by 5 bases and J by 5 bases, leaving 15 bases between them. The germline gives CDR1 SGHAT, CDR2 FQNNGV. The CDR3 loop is CASSLGVWGTEAFF. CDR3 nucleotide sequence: TGTGCCAGCAGCCTGGGTGTCTGGGGAACTGAAGCTTTCTTT.

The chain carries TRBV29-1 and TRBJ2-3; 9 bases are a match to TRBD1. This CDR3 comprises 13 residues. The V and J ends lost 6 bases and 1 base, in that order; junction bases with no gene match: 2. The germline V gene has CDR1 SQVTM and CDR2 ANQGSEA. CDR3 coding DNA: TGCAGCGTCCGACAGGGGGGCACAGATACGCAGTATTTT. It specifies CSVRQGGTDTQYF.

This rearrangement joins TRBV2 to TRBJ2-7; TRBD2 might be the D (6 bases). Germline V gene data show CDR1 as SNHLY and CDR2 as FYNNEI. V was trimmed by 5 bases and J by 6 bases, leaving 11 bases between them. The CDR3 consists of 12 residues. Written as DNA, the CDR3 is TGTGCCAGCAGTCGGGGGTTACCCGAGCAGTACTTC. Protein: CASSRGLPEQYF.

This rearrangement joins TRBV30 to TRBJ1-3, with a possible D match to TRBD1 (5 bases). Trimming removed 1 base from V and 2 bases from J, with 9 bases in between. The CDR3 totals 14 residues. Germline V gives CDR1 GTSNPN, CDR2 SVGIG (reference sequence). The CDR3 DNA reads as TGTGCCTGGAGTGAGGACATGGCTGGAAACACCATATATTTT. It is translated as CAWSEDMAGNTIYF.

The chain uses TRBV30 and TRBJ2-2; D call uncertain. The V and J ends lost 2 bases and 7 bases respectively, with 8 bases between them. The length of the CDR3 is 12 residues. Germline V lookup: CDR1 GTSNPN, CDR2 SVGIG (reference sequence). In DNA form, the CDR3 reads TGTGCCTGGAGTCTCTCAGACGGGGAGCTGTTTTTT. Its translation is CAWSLSDGELFF.

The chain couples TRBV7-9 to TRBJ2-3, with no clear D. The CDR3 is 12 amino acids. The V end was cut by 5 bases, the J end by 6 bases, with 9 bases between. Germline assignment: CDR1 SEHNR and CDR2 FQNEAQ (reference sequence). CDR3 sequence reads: CASSRPEDTQYF. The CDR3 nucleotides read TGTGCCAGCAGCCGGCCCGAGGATACGCAGTATTTT.

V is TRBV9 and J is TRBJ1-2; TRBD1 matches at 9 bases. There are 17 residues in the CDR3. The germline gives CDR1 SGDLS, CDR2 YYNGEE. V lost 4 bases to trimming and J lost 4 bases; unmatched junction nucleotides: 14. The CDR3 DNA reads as TGTGCCAGCAGCCCTGGGTGGGGGACAGGGCTTGCCTATGGCTACACCTTC. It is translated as CASSPGWGTGLAYGYTF.

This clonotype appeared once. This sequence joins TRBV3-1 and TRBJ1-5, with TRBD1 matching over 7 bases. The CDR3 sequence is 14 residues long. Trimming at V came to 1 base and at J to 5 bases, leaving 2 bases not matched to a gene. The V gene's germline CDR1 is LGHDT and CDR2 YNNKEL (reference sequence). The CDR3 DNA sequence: TGTGCCAGCAGCCAAGGTAGGGGGCATCAGCCCCAGCATTTT. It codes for CASSQGRGHQPQHF. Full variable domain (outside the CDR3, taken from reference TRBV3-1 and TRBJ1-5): DTAVSQTPKYLVTQMGNDKSIKCEQNLGHDTMYWYKQDSKKFLKIMFSYNNKELIINETVPNRFSPKSPDKAHLNLHINSLELGDSAVYFCASSQGRGHQPQHFGDGTRLSIL.

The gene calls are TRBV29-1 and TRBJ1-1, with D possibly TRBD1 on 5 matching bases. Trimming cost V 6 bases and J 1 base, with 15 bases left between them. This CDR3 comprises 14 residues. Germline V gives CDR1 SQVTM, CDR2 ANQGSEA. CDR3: CSVRNRLSNTEAFF. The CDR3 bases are TGCAGCGTCCGCAACAGGCTTTCGAACACTGAAGCTTTCTTT.

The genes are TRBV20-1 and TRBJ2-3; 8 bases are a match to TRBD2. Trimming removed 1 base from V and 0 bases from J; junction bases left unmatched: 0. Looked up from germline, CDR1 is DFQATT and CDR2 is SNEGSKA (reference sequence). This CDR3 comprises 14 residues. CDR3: CSARAGGSTDTQYF. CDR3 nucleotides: TGCAGTGCTAGAGCGGGAGGGAGCACAGATACGCAGTATTTT.

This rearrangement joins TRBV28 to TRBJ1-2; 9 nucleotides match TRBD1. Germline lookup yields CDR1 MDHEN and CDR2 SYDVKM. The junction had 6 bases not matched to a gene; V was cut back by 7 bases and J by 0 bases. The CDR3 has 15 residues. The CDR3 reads CASIYGTGSNYGYTF. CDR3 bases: TGTGCCAGCATTTATGGGACAGGGTCTAACTATGGCTACACCTTC.

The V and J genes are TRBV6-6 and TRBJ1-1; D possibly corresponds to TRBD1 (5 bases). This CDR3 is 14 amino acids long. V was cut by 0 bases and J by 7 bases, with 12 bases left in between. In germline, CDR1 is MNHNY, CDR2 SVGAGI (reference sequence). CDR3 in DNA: TGTGCCAGCAGTTACTCCACAGGATTGAGTGAAGCTTTCTTT. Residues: CASSYSTGLSEAFF.

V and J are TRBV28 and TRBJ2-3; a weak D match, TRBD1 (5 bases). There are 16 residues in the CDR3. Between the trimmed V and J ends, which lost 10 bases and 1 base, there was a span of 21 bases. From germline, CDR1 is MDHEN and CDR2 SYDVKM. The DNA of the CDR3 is TGTGCCACCTACTCGATAGGGGCTAGAGGCACAGATACGCAGTATTTT. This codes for CATYSIGARGTDTQYF.

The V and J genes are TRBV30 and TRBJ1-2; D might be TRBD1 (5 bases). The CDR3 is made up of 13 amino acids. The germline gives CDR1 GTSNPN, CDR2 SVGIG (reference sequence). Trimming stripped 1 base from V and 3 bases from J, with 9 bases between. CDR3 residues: CAWSELGDYGYTF. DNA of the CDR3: TGTGCCTGGAGTGAGTTGGGGGACTATGGCTACACCTTC.

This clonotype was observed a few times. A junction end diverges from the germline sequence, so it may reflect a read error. CDR3 protein: CASSLGSEAFF. Written as DNA, the CDR3 is TGTGCCAGCAGTTTAGGGTCTGAGGCTTTCTTT. V usage is TRBV28 and J usage is TRBJ1-1; D is ambiguous. Germline V CDR1 and CDR2: MDHEN, SYDVKM. The CDR3 is 11 residues long.

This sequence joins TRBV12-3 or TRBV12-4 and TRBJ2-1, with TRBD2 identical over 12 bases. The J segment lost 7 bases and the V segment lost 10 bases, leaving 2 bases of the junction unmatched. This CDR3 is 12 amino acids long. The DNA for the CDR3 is TGTGCCACTAGCGGGAGGGTAAATGAGCAGTTCTTC. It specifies CATSGRVNEQFF.

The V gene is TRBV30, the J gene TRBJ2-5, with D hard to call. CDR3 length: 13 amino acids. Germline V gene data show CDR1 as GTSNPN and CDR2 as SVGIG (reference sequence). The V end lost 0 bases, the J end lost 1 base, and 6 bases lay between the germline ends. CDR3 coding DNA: TGTGCCTGGAGTGTCCGGGCCCAAGAGACCCAGTACTTC. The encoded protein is CAWSVRAQETQYF.

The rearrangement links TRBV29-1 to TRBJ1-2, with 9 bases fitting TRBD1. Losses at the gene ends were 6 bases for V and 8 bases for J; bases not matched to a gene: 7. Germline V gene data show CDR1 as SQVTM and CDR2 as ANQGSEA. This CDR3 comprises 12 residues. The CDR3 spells CSVWTGAMGYTF. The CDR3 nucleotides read TGCAGCGTATGGACAGGGGCCATGGGCTACACCTTC.

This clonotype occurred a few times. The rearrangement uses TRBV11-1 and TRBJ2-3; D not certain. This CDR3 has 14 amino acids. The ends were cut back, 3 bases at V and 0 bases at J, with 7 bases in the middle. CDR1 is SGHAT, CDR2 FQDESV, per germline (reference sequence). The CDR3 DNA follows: TGTGCCAGCAGCTTGCAACCTAGCACAGATACGCAGTATTTT. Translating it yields CASSLQPSTDTQYF.